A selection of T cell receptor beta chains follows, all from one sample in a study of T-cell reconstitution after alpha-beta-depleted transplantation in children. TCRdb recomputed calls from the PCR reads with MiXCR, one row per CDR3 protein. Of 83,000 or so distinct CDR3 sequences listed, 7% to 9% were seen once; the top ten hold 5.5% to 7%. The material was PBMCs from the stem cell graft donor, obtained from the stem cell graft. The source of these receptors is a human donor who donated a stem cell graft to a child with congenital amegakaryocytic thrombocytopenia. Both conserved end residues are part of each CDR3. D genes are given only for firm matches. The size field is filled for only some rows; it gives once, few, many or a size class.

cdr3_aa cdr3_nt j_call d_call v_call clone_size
CASREVEITDTQYF TGTGCCAGCCGGGAGGTAGAGATTACAGATACGCAGTATTTT TRBJ2-3 TRBD2 TRBV2 many
CASSYFRAGGELFF TGTGCCAGCAGCTACTTTCGGGCGGGCGGGGAGCTGTTTTTT TRBJ2-2 NA TRBV7-9 NA
CASSSRVGGNEQYF TGTGCCAGCAGTTCTCGGGTGGGAGGGAACGAGCAGTACTTC TRBJ2-7 TRBD2 TRBV27 many
CASRIRDRPYNEQFF TGTGCCAGCAGAATCCGGGACAGGCCCTACAATGAGCAGTTCTTC TRBJ2-1 TRBD1 TRBV12-3/TRBV12-4 NA
CCASPPGLADNTDTQYF TGCTGTGCTAGCCCCCCCGGACTAGCGGATAACACAGATACGCAGTATTTT TRBJ2-3 TRBD2 TRBV20-1 NA
CRCSTDYEQYF TGCAGGTGCAGCACTGACTACGAGCAGTACTTC TRBJ2-7 NA TRBV20-1 many
CASSWTPFRGADTQYF TGCGCCAGCAGCTGGACCCCCTTCCGGGGGGCAGATACGCAGTATTTT TRBJ2-3 TRBD2 TRBV5-1 many
CASSYRTSFFNTDTQYF TGCGCCAGCAGCTACCGGACTAGCTTTTTCAACACAGATACGCAGTATTTT TRBJ2-3 TRBD2 TRBV5-1 many
CSAREGAGGVNEQYF TGCAGTGCTAGAGAGGGAGCGGGGGGTGTTAACGAGCAGTACTTC TRBJ2-7 TRBD2 TRBV20-1 many
CASTSLALTGAYSGANVLTF TGTGCCAGCACCTCCCTCGCATTGACAGGGGCTTACTCTGGGGCCAACGTCCTGACTTTC TRBJ2-6 TRBD1 TRBV6-2/TRBV6-3 many
CASSQTGGLSEAFF TGCGCCAGCAGCCAAACAGGGGGCCTGAGTGAAGCTTTCTTT TRBJ1-1 TRBD1 TRBV4-1 many
CASSPAPRGARDTQYF TGTGCCAGCAGTCCCGCCCCGAGGGGGGCTAGGGATACGCAGTATTTT TRBJ2-3 NA TRBV12-3/TRBV12-4 many
CAISPEAGDEQFF TGTGCCATCAGCCCTGAAGCGGGAGATGAGCAGTTCTTC TRBJ2-1 TRBD2 TRBV10-3 few
CSARYPGHLEASTDTQYF TGCAGTGCTAGATACCCGGGACACCTGGAGGCTAGCACAGATACGCAGTATTTT TRBJ2-3 NA TRBV20-1 many
CASSLQTAPYNEQFF TGTGCCAGCAGCCTGCAGACAGCCCCTTACAATGAGCAGTTCTTC TRBJ2-1 NA TRBV5-5 medium-sized
CATSTGLAYNEQFF TGTGCCACCAGCACGGGACTAGCCTACAATGAGCAGTTCTTC TRBJ2-1 TRBD2 TRBV15 many
CASSYRQLANYGYTF TGTGCCAGCAGTTACCGACAGTTGGCTAACTATGGCTACACCTTC TRBJ1-2 NA TRBV28 many
CASSLSLGGYFNEQFF TGTGCCAGCAGCCTGTCGCTAGGGGGCTACTTCAATGAGCAGTTCTTC TRBJ2-1 TRBD1 TRBV5-6 many
CVEGRGYTF TGTGTGGAGGGTCGGGGCTACACCTTC TRBJ1-2 NA TRBV21-1 few
CASSLTGPHADVAFF TGTGCCAGCAGTCTTACAGGACCTCACGCAGATGTAGCTTTCTTT TRBJ1-1 NA TRBV12-3/TRBV12-4 many
CATSDLTTGAAGELFF TGTGCCACCAGTGATTTAACGACAGGGGCGGCCGGGGAGCTGTTTTTT TRBJ2-2 TRBD1 TRBV24-1 few
CSASLTSGSNGQFF TGCAGTGCTAGTCTGACTAGCGGGAGTAACGGGCAGTTCTTC TRBJ2-1 TRBD2 TRBV20-1 many
CASSQVGRWAGEAFF TGCGCCAGCAGCCAAGTGGGACGGTGGGCGGGTGAAGCTTTCTTT TRBJ1-1 NA TRBV4-1 few
CASSLGGWNTEAFF TGTGCCAGCAGCCTAGGGGGCTGGAACACTGAAGCTTTCTTT TRBJ1-1 TRBD1 TRBV5-6 many
CAWTAGDEQYF TGTGCCTGGACGGCAGGGGATGAGCAGTACTTC TRBJ2-7 NA TRBV30 many
CASSRSGTGGNSPLHF TGTGCCAGCAGTAGATCCGGGACAGGGGGTAATTCACCCCTCCACTTT TRBJ1-6 TRBD1 TRBV6-5 many
CASSLDRFETQYF TGTGCCAGCAGCCTGGACAGGTTCGAGACCCAGTACTTC TRBJ2-5 TRBD1 TRBV12-3/TRBV12-4 few
CASSFSNRNYGYTF TGTGCCAGCAGCTTTTCAAACAGAAACTATGGCTACACCTTC TRBJ1-2 NA TRBV7-9 many
CASSPLTGNQETQYF TGCGCCAGCAGCCCCTTGACAGGGAATCAGGAGACCCAGTACTTC TRBJ2-5 TRBD1 TRBV5-1 many
CASSLQLADNEQFF TGCGCCAGCAGCTTGCAACTAGCGGACAATGAGCAGTTCTTC TRBJ2-1 TRBD2 TRBV5-1 many
CAISAGFNSPLHF TGTGCCATCAGCGCGGGCTTTAATTCACCCCTCCACTTT TRBJ1-6 NA TRBV10-3 many
CASSLTSTEQFF TGTGCCAGCAGCTTGACTAGCACTGAGCAGTTCTTC TRBJ2-1 TRBD2 TRBV13 many
CSARDKTGGKGGRTYNEQFF TGCAGTGCTAGAGATAAAACAGGAGGAAAAGGCGGGAGGACCTACAATGAGCAGTTCTTC TRBJ2-1 TRBD2 TRBV20-1 many
CSARKAATYNSPLHF TGCAGTGCTAGAAAGGCGGCCACCTATAATTCACCCCTCCACTTT TRBJ1-6 NA TRBV20-1 many
CASSHAGGLRGNTIYF TGTGCCAGCAGCCATGCAGGGGGGCTCAGAGGAAACACCATATATTTT TRBJ1-3 TRBD1 TRBV3-1 many
CASSQVRTSGGANEQFF TGTGCCAGCAGCCAAGTCAGGACTAGCGGGGGGGCCAATGAGCAGTTCTTC TRBJ2-1 TRBD2 TRBV4-2 many
CSAPPPGPTDTQYF TGCAGTGCTCCCCCCCCGGGGCCTACAGATACGCAGTATTTT TRBJ2-3 NA TRBV20-1 many
CASSRSYNEKLFF TGTGCCAGCAGTCGAAGCTATAATGAAAAACTGTTTTTT TRBJ1-4 NA TRBV14 few
CASSPFTGGMGTGELFF TGTGCCAGCAGTCCTTTTACAGGCGGGATGGGCACCGGGGAGCTGTTTTTT TRBJ2-2 NA TRBV6-5 many
CSARSYSAGLYGYTF TGCAGTGCTAGATCTTATAGCGCAGGCCTCTATGGCTACACCTTC TRBJ1-2 NA TRBV20-1 many
CASSPTLSSYNEQFF TGTGCCAGCAGCCCGACACTGAGCTCCTACAATGAGCAGTTCTTC TRBJ2-1 NA TRBV7-9 many
CASSSPYFASYNEQFF TGTGCCAGCAGTTCTCCTTACTTCGCCTCCTACAATGAGCAGTTCTTC TRBJ2-1 NA TRBV6-2/TRBV6-3 many